This TCR beta chain originates from a study of blood T cell repertoires in COVID-19. Study details: Acute and convalescent COVID-19 specimens originated in the United States, Italy and Spain. PBMCs, B-cell-depleted T cells, or T cells were the source of the cDNA or gDNA that made up the material.

The CDR3 has 12 amino acids. V was clipped by 8 bases and J by 2 bases, with 10 bases between them. Per the germline V gene, CDR1 is MNHEY and CDR2 is SMNVEV (reference sequence). Authors' data handling: Nucleated cell counts were estimated from reference gene primer amplification. Some clones are missing from TCRdb's copy, which holds only in-frame ones; the method was immunoSEQ multiplex PCR. V and J calls and clone size come straight from that table; D and trimming were deduced from the DNA. The table has 100,000 or so clones, around 87% seen once; the top ten hold more than 9%. The rearrangement links TRBV27 to TRBJ2-7, with D perhaps TRBD2 (5 bases). The sequenced sample consisted of peripheral blood. The sequence came from a woman aged 30 to 39 with acute or convalescent COVID-19. The CDR3 region is CASWERPYEQYF. In DNA, the CDR3 is TGTGCCAGCTGGGAGCGACCCTACGAGCAGTACTTC.